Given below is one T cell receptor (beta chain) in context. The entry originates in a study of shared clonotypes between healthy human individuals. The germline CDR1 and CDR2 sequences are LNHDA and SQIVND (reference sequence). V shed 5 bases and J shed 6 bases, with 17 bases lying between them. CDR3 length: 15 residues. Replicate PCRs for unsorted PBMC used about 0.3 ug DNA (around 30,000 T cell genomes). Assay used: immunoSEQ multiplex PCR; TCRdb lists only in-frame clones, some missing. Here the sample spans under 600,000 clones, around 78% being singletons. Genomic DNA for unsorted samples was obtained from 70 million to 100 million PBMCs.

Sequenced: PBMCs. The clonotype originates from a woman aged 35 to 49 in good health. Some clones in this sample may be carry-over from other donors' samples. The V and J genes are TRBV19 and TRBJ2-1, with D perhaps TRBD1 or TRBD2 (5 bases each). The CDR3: CASSPGGAAVNEQFF. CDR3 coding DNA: TGTGCCAGTAGTCCTGGGGGAGCCGCGGTCAATGAGCAGTTCTTC.